This TCR beta chain was captured in a study of cytomegalovirus exposure and HLA in healthy donors. Study-level points and caveats: It was confirmed in vitro that a few of the CMV-associated chains were specific for CMV antigens. As a later analysis showed, several of the most significant clusters appeared to be linked to common viral pathogens. Overall, approximately 150 TCR beta chains were annotated as cytomegalovirus-associated.

This clone was seen only once. What it recognizes is unknown. This PCR relied on a set of 60 Vbeta primers and 13 Jbeta primers. The assay was immunoSEQ multiplex PCR, and TCRdb's table has in-frame clones only and misses some. The repertoire holds 90,000 to 140,000 clones, with about 81% as singletons. In germline, CDR1 is MDHEN, CDR2 SYDVKM. The CDR3 runs 13 residues. Trimming at V came to 6 bases and at J to 4 bases, leaving 4 bases not matched to a gene. The source is a man under 40 in good health and CMV-seronegative. The chain uses TRBV28 and TRBJ1-2, with 8 bases identical to TRBD1. Sequencing was carried out using PBMCs. DNA of the CDR3: TGTGCCAGCAGCCCAGGGACAGGCTATGGCTACACCTTC. Amino acid sequence: CASSPGTGYGYTF.